This T cell receptor (beta chain) came from a study of blood T cell repertoires in COVID-19 (dated by TCRdb to the early 2020s). Concerning the study at large: Collaborator samples came from the United States, Italy and Spain and covered acute and convalescent phases of COVID-19. The prospective study material was composed of cDNA or gDNA derived from T cells, B-cell-depleted T cells, or PBMCs. Deeply sampled blood TCRbeta repertoires from subjects exposed to, actively infected with, or recovered from COVID-19 were included in the dataset. The repertoires were released in a freely available public database intended as a resource for research on the immune response to SARS-CoV-2. The samples were drawn from the first 160 participants of the ongoing ImmuneRACE study and from roughly 1,300 subjects provided by 6 global collaborators. The sample metadata nearly always contained a de-identified subject ID, COVID-19 status, age in years and sex. HLA class I and class II types, where available, came from metadata supplied by the sample provider rather than from assay-based typing.

Regarding this clone: The antigen this receptor binds is unknown. Per-base qualities were not stored, and no clone one base away is much larger.

TCRbeta CDR3 regions were amplified from genomic DNA using the immunoSEQ Assay, a bias-controlled multiplex PCR. The original methods were these. Within the assay, amplification of reference gene primers was used to estimate how many nucleated cells each sample contained. To quantify the absolute abundance of each unique TCRbeta CDR3 rearrangement, sequence reads were collapsed and filtered. For each sample, productive Simpson clonality was calculated as the square root of Simpson's diversity index over productive rearrangements. In TCRdb, the immuneACCESS table is reduced to in-frame sequences with V and J assigned. These tables do not hold every clone; where another copy was compared, an unresolved V gene accounts for under half, and the others remain unexplained. D and trimming come from the DNA, and the V and J calls and clone size come from that table. Present in this sample are roughly 280,000 clones, 75% to 95% of which were seen just once. About 3% of the sample goes to the ten largest clones.

Participants in the prospective study were enrolled through a virtual design, were aged about 18 to 89 years, and lived in about two dozen United States geographic areas. In the prospective study, cohorts were assigned on the basis of participant-reported clinical history obtained from a screening survey and a study questionnaire. Exposed participants were defined as having been in contact with someone with a PCR-confirmed or clinician-diagnosed COVID-19 case within 2 weeks of study entry. Mobile phlebotomists in the prospective study collected whole blood, serum and a nasopharyngeal or oropharyngeal swab from every participant. Participants in the prospective study had the option to provide additional blood draws and questionnaires over an approximately 2-month period. Blood samples from the prospective study were shipped frozen or at room temperature prior to DNA extraction. The paper's findings and limits, for the study overall: The quantity of clinical and demographic metadata differed by source and by participant and was supplied without curation.

The CDR3 has 14 amino acids, counting the end cysteine and phenylalanine. Only the CDR3 part of the read is kept: 42 bases, read in frame from the first base. From the germline V gene, CDR1 is MGHRA and CDR2 is YSYEKL. The junction shows trimming of 5 bases on V and 6 bases on J, plus 16 bases between the germline ends. This sequence was found in a man in his forties who had been exposed to COVID-19. Recombination linked TRBV4-1 to TRBJ1-2; a weak D assignment points to TRBD1 (5 bases agree). The sequenced sample consisted of PBMCs or T cells enriched from blood (not recorded which). The nucleotide sequence is TGCGCCAGCAGCGATAGCGGGGCCGGGAATGGCTACACCTTC. Its protein reads: CASSDSGAGNGYTF.